These T cell receptor beta chains were read from a single sample in a study of blood T cells in healthy people across ages. TCRdb analysed the 5' RACE reads with MiXCR anew, one entry per CDR3 protein. The sample lists about 1.6 million distinct CDR3 sequences, approximately 32% seen once, with 11% in the top ten. Sequenced sample: blood. The receptors shown here come from a woman aged 30 to 39 in good health. CDR3s include the opening cysteine and the closing phenylalanine or tryptophan. The D gene is left open where the match is weak. Rows may omit the clone size; those that give it use once, few, many or a size class.

j_call clone_size v_call d_call cdr3_nt cdr3_aa
TRBJ2-1 NA TRBV20-1 TRBD2 TGCAGCGTCTCCGACGGGAGGATGAATGAGCAGTTCTTC CSVSDGRMNEQFF
TRBJ2-5 NA TRBV12-3/TRBV12-4 NA TGTGCCAGCAGTTTAGCGCAGACCCAGTACTTC CASSLAQTQYF
TRBJ2-3 NA TRBV4-1 TRBD2 TGCGCCAGCAGCCAAGAATGGACTAGCTCGAAGTATTTT CASSQEWTSSKYF
TRBJ2-5 NA TRBV19 TRBD1 TGTGCCAGTAGTGACTGGACAGGGACGGAAGAGACCCAGTACTTC CASSDWTGTEETQYF
TRBJ2-3 NA TRBV29-1 NA TGCAGCGTTGAAGGCGGCGGGTTGGGAGATACGCAGTATTTT CSVEGGGLGDTQYF
TRBJ2-1 many TRBV4-1 NA TGCGCCAGCAGCCAAGATCTGGGGGGAGTATACAATGAGCAGTTCTTC CASSQDLGGVYNEQFF
TRBJ1-2 many TRBV29-1 TRBD1 TGCAGCGTCGGGGACAGCGACTGTCCCGGGCGCTACACCTTC CSVGDSDCPGRYTF
TRBJ2-1 NA TRBV7-2 TRBD2 TGTGCCAGCAGCTGGCAGCGGGGGAACAATGAGCAGTTCTTC CASSWQRGNNEQFF
TRBJ2-3 NA TRBV27 TRBD2 TGTGCCAGCAGTTCATCTTTACTCGAATCGACTAGCGGAAGCACAGATACGCAGTATTTT CASSSSLLESTSGSTDTQYF
TRBJ2-1 NA TRBV20-1 TRBD2 TGCAGTGTCGCAAATAGCGGGGGGAGAGATGAGCAGTTCTTC CSVANSGGRDEQFF
TRBJ2-5 NA TRBV10-3 NA TGTGCCATCAGCTCCGCAGGGGAAGAGACCCAGTACTTC CAISSAGEETQYF
TRBJ2-5 few TRBV6-2/TRBV6-3 TRBD2 TGTGCCAGCAGTTTCCTCCCCGGGAGGGGGTTAAAAGAGACCCAGTACTTC CASSFLPGRGLKETQYF
TRBJ1-1 NA TRBV6-2/TRBV6-3 TRBD1 TGTGCCAGCAGTTGGGTGGAGGGGGCGACAGAAGCTTTCTTT CASSWVEGATEAFF
TRBJ2-5 NA TRBV28 TRBD2 TGTGCCAGCGTCCCTCGCGGGGAGGGTCACTACAATGAGCAGTACTTC CASVPRGEGHYNEQYF
TRBJ2-3 few TRBV2 NA TGTGCCAGCACTCCGACTACGGGGCCAGATACGCAGTATTTT CASTPTTGPDTQYF
TRBJ1-2 NA TRBV12-3/TRBV12-4 TRBD1 TGTGCCAGCGGAAGACAGGGGAGTATTGGTAATGGCTACACCTTC CASGRQGSIGNGYTF
TRBJ1-6 few TRBV5-5 NA TGTGCCAGCAGTCCGACAGGAGAAAGATCACCCCTCCACTTT CASSPTGERSPLHF
TRBJ1-2 few TRBV20-1 TRBD1 TGCAGTCCCTTCGAGGGACAGGGTGACTATGGCGACACCTTC CSPFEGQGDYGDTF
TRBJ2-3 NA TRBV20-1 NA TGCAGTGCTAGAGGGCTGGGAGATACGCAGTATTTT CSARGLGDTQYF
TRBJ1-5 NA TRBV27 NA TGTGCCAGCAGTGAGAGACATCACAATCAGCCCCAGCATTTT CASSERHHNQPQHF
TRBJ2-1 NA TRBV6-6 TRBD2 TGTGCCAGCAGTTACGGGCTAGCGGGGGCCGCGGAGCAGTTCTTC CASSYGLAGAAEQFF
TRBJ1-2 NA TRBV6-1 NA TGTGCCAGCAGTGAAGCGCTTCTGCGGCAGTATGGCTACACCTTC CASSEALLRQYGYTF
TRBJ1-1 NA TRBV19 NA TGTGCCAGTAGTATAGATCTGTGGAGTCGAGGCACTGAAGCTTTCTTT CASSIDLWSRGTEAFF
TRBJ2-1 NA TRBV4-2 TRBD2 TGTGCCAGCAGCCCCAGCGGGGGGGCTCGTGGTGAGCAGTTCTTC CASSPSGGARGEQFF
TRBJ1-2 NA TRBV6-6 NA TGTGCCAGCAGTTACTCGATAGGCAGGAACTATGGCTACACCTTC CASSYSIGRNYGYTF
TRBJ2-1 NA TRBV3-1 NA TGTGCCAGCAGCCCCCGGAGGGATTCTGAGCAGTTCTTC CASSPRRDSEQFF
TRBJ2-7 NA TRBV9 TRBD1 TGTGCCAGCAGCGTAGAGGGGGCTTTCTCCTACGAGCAGTACTTC CASSVEGAFSYEQYF
TRBJ1-4 NA TRBV10-3 NA TGTGCCATCAGTGATGGTCCGGGGGAGAATGAAAAACTGTTTTTT CAISDGPGENEKLFF
TRBJ2-1 few TRBV7-2 TRBD2 TGTGCCAGCAGCCCGTCCGAGCCTAGCGGGAGGAGTAATGAGCAGTTCTTC CASSPSEPSGRSNEQFF
TRBJ2-1 many TRBV7-2 NA TGTGCCAGCAGCTCCCGGGCACTCCAGAATGAGCAGTTCTTC CASSSRALQNEQFF
TRBJ2-3 NA TRBV7-8 TRBD2 TGTGCCGGCAGCTTATTCGGGGCGGGAGGGCTAATTGGAGAAGATACGCAGTATTTT CAGSLFGAGGLIGEDTQYF
TRBJ1-1 NA TRBV9 TRBD1 TGTGCCAGCAGCGCCACAGGGGGCACAAACACTGAAGCTTTCTTT CASSATGGTNTEAFF
TRBJ1-1 once TRBV5-1 TRBD1 TGCGCCAGCAGCTGGGGACAGTCGAACACTGGAGCTTTCTTT CASSWGQSNTGAFF
TRBJ2-7 few TRBV5-1 TRBD2 TGCGCCAGCAGCTCACCACTAGCGGGCGACGAGCAGTACTTC CASSSPLAGDEQYF
TRBJ2-1 few TRBV5-4 NA TGTGCCAGCAGCTTGGATTTTGTCCCTAGACCCGTCGAATACAATGAGCAGTTCTTC CASSLDFVPRPVEYNEQFF
TRBJ2-3 few TRBV20-1 NA TGCAGTGCACCCCTTCTGGCAGCAGATACGCAGTATTTT CSAPLLAADTQYF
TRBJ2-1 NA TRBV3-1 NA TGTGCCAGCAGCCAAGATATAGGGGTCTCCTACAATGGGCAGTTCTTC CASSQDIGVSYNGQFF
TRBJ2-7 few TRBV3-1 TRBD2 TGTGCCAGCAGCCAGGTGACTAGCGGTTCCTACGAGCAGTACTTC CASSQVTSGSYEQYF
TRBJ2-6 NA TRBV11-2 NA TGTGCCAGCAGCGCCGTTACTGGGGCCAACGTCCTGACTTTC CASSAVTGANVLTF
TRBJ2-1 NA TRBV9 TRBD2 TGTGCCAGCAGCGTAGGCGATAGCGGGAGTGGTGGTGAGCAGTTCTTC CASSVGDSGSGGEQFF
TRBJ2-2 NA TRBV6-2/TRBV6-3 NA TGTGCCAGCAGTTACGGGTGGGGGGAAAGCGGGGAGCTGTTTTTT CASSYGWGESGELFF
TRBJ2-7 NA TRBV5-1 TRBD2 TGCGCCAGCAGCACCGGGACTAGCCCCCACGAGCAGTACTTC CASSTGTSPHEQYF
TRBJ2-7 NA TRBV28 NA TGTGCCAGCAGTCTCCCTCGGGCGCAGGGAACCTACGAGCAGTACTTC CASSLPRAQGTYEQYF
TRBJ2-1 NA TRBV3-1 NA TGTGCCAGCAGCCAAGGCAGCCAGACCTACAATGAGCAGTTTTTC CASSQGSQTYNEQFF
TRBJ2-5 NA TRBV5-4 NA TGTGCCAGCAGCTTGTGGGGTCTGGGGATCGGAGAGACCCAGTACTTC CASSLWGLGIGETQYF
TRBJ2-1 few TRBV20-1 TRBD1 TGCAGTGAGGGGAGACAGGGTGAAGAGCAGTTCTTC CSEGRQGEEQFF
TRBJ1-6 NA TRBV28 NA TGTGCCAGCAGTCCCGGGGCGCAGGGTGGTATCTTGACCCTCCACTTT CASSPGAQGGILTLHF
TRBJ1-2 few TRBV20-1 TRBD1 TGCAGTGGCTCGGACAGGGGAGAGTATGGCTACACCTTC CSGSDRGEYGYTF